This TCR beta chain was obtained from a study of blood T cell repertoires in COVID-19. As for the study in general: COVID-19 samples, acute and convalescent, were from the United States, Italy and Spain. Sample material is recorded as cDNA or gDNA derived from T cells, B-cell-depleted T cells, or PBMCs.

The J segment lost 9 bases and the V segment lost 6 bases, leaving 4 bases of the junction unmatched. CDR1 LNHDA and CDR2 SQIVND come from the germline V gene (reference sequence). The CDR3 spans 12 residues. Original methodology: Amplification with reference gene primers provided the estimates of nucleated cell counts. Only in-frame clones appear in the TCRdb table, and some are missing; sequencing was by immunoSEQ multiplex PCR. D and trimming were read from the DNA, whereas the V and J calls and clone size are those reported in that table. The sample has fewer than 250,000 clones, approximately 86% seen once.

This chain joins TRBV19 and TRBJ2-1, with 8 positions matching TRBD2. Sequencing used peripheral blood. The source is a man between 60 and 75 years old with acute or convalescent COVID-19. CDR3: CASSGGAVEQFF. The CDR3 region has the DNA TGTGCCAGTAGCGGGGGGGCAGTTGAGCAGTTCTTC. Looking up the rest from reference TRBV19 and TRBJ2-1 gives the full variable domain: DGGITQSPKYLFRKEGQNVTLSCEQNLNHDAMYWYRQDPGQGLRLIYYSQIVNDFQKGDIAEGYSVSREKKESFPLTVTSAQKNPTAFYLCASSGGAVEQFFGPGTRLTVL.